The table lists the clone carrying this T cell receptor (beta chain) with a count of one. What it binds is unknown. Germline assignment: CDR1 SEHNR and CDR2 FQNEAQ (reference sequence). The V and J ends lost 2 bases and 4 bases respectively, with 11 bases between them. This CDR3 is built from 14 residues. The entry originates in a study of blood T cells in healthy people across ages. Study-level information: When template switching was applied, about one barcoded beta molecule was captured per two T cells.

Overall study results and limits: PBMCs that were unsorted prevented a conclusive naive versus antigen-experienced comparison. It was found that TCR beta diversity correlated strongly with the percentage of naive T cells.

It was with a sample-barcoded 5' primer and a J-beta primer mix that a second PCR of roughly 7 to 12 cycles was run. Using its own MiXCR run on the 5' RACE reads, TCRdb lists one record per CDR3 protein. The data show approximately 770,000 distinct CDR3 sequences, roughly 60% seen once. The chain couples TRBV7-9 to TRBJ1-2, with D possibly being TRBD1 (5 bases). The clonotype was recovered from a man aged 30 to 45 in good health. What was sequenced was blood. CDR3 coding DNA: TGTGCCAGCAGCTTAAACATGGGGGTCTATGGCTACACCTTC. Encoded protein: CASSLNMGVYGYTF. Drawing the rest from reference TRBV7-9 and TRBJ1-2, the complete variable domain is DTGVSQNPRHKITKRGQNVTFRCDPISEHNRLYWYRQTLGQGPEFLTYFQNEAQLEKSRLLSDRFSAERPKGSFSTLEIQRTEQGDSAMYLCASSLNMGVYGYTFGSGTRLTVV.